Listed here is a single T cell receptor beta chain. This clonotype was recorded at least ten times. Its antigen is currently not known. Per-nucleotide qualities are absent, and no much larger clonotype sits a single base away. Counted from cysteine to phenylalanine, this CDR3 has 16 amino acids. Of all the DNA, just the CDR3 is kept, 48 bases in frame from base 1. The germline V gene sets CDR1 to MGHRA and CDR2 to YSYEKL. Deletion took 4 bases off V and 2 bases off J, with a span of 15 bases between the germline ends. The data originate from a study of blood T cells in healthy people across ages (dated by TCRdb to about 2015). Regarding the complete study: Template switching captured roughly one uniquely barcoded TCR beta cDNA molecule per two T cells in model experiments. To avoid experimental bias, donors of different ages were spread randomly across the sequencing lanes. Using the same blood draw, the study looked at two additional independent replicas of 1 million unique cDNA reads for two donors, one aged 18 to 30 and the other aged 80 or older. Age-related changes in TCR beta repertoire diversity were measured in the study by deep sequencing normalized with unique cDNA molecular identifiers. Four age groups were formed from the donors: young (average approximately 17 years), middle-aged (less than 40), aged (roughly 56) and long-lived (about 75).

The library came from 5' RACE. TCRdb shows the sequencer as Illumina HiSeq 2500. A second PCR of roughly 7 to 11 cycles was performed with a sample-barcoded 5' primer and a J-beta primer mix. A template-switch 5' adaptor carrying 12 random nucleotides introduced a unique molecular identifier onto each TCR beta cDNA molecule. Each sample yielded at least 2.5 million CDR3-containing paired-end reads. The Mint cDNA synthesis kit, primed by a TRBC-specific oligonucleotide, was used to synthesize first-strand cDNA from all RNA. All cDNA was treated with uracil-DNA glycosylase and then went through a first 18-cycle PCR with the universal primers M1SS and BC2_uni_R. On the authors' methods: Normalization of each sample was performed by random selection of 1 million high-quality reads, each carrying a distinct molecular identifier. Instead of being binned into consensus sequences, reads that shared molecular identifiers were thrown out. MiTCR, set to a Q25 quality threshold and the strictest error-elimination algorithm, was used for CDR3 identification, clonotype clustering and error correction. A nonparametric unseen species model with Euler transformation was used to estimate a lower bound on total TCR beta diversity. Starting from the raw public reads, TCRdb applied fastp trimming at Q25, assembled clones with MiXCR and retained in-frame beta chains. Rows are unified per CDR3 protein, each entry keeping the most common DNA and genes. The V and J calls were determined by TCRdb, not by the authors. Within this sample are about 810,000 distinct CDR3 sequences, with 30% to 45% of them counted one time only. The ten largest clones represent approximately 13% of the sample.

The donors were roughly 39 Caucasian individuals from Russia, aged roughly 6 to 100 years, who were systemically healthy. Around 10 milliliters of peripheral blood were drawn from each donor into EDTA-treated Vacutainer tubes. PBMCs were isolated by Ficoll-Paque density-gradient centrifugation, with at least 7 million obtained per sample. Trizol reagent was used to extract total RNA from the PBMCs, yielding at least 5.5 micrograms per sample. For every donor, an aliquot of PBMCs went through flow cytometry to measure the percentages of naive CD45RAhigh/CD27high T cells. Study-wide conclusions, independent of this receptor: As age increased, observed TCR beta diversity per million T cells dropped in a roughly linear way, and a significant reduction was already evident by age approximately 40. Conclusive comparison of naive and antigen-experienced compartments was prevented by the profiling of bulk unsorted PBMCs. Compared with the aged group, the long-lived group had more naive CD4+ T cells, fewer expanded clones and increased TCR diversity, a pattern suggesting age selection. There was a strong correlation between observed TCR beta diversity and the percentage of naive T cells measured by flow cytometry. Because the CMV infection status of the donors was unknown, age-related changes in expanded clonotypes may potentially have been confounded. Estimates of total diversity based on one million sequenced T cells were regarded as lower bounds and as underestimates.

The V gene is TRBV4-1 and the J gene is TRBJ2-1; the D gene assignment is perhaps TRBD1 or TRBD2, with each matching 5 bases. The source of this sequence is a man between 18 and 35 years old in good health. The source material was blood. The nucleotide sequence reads TGCGCCAGCAGCCCAATAAATTCGGGGCCCTACAATGAGCAGTTCTTC. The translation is CASSPINSGPYNEQFF.